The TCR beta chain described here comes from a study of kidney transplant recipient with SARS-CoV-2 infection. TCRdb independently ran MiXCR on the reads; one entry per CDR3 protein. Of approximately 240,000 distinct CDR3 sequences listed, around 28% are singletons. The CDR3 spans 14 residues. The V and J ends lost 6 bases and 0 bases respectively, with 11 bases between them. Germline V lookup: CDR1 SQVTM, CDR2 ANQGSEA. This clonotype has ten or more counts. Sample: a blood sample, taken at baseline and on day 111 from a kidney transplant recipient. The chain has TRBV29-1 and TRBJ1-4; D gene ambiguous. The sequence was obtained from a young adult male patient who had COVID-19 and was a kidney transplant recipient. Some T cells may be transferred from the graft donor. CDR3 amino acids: CSVGEHATNEKLFF. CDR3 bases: TGCAGCGTAGGCGAACACGCAACTAATGAAAAACTGTTTTTT.